Below are 14 T cell receptor beta chains sequenced from a single sample in a study of CD8+ T cells in alopecia areata. Extracted RNA was reverse transcribed, and the resulting cDNA served as sequencing template. The protocol was immunoSEQ multiplex PCR, while the TCRdb copy is restricted to in-frame clones and leaves out a portion. The sample was found to contain 15,000 to 20,000 clones, and every one recurs. Markers including CD4, CD8alpha, NKG2D and NKG2ACE guided sorting of pooled cutaneous lymph node cells. What was sequenced was CD8+ T cells sorted from a lymph node. The source is a C3H/HeJ mouse with alopecia areata. For this strain, the MHC haplotype corresponds to H2-k.

Concerning this clone: The listed genes are named as in mouse. The read finishes 4 residues shy of the CDR3 end, and the germline J gene is used to complete it. The chain links TRBV16 to TRBJ1-2; D possibly corresponds to TRBD1 (6 bases). Per germline, CDR1 SGHSA and CDR2 FRNQAP. The CDR3 runs 16 residues. The V and J ends lost 3 bases and 0 bases respectively, with 14 bases between them. CDR3 loop: CASSLVQGSTNSDYTF. CDR3 bases read: TGTGCAAGCAGCTTGGTTCAGGGGAGCACAAACTCC.

This clone was found many times. The gene names given are mouse names. Read coverage stops 4 residues before the CDR3 terminus; the germline J gene supplies the remainder. The rearrangement links TRBV31 to TRBJ1-2; no reliable D call. Germline values: CDR1 GKSSPN, CDR2 SITVG. CDR3 length: 10 residues. CDR3 sequence: CAWSLPDYTF. The sequenced part of the CDR3 DNA is TGTGCCTGGAGTCTGCCC.

This clone was recorded at least ten times. Gene names denote mouse genes. The observed sequence ends 4 residues before the CDR3 terminus, with the missing tail filled in from the germline J gene. V gene TRBV19 combines with J gene TRBJ2-4; 8 nucleotides agree with TRBD1. The germline gives CDR1 FNHDT, CDR2 SITEND (reference sequence). V gave up 1 base and J gave up 2 bases; unmatched junction bases: 6. This CDR3 has 16 residues. This CDR3 is CASSIRTGRNQNTLYF. The sequenced part of the CDR3 DNA is TGTGCCAGCAGTATAAGGACAGGGAGAAATCAAAAC.

As concerns this clone: Gene labels here are mouse ones. The DNA ends 4 residues before the CDR3 does, and the rest of the CDR3 is filled in from the germline J gene. The rearrangement joins TRBV16 to TRBJ1-2; 12 nucleotides agree with TRBD1. Looked up from germline, CDR1 is SGHSA and CDR2 is FRNQAP. The CDR3 consists of 15 residues. V shed 0 bases, J shed 4 bases, and the junction held 0 bases outside the gene matches. The sequenced CDR3 bases are TGTGCAAGCAGCTTAGAGGGACAGGGGGCCTCC. Its translation is CASSLEGQGAS. The whole CDR3 region reads CASSLEGQGASDYTF.

As regards this clone: Gene names and germline refer to mouse. Sequencing ends 4 residues short of the CDR3 end; the germline J gene provides the rest. The chain employs TRBV13-3 and TRBJ2-1; 7 bases map to TRBD2. The CDR3 runs 16 residues. V dropped 0 bases and J dropped 1; count of bases not matched to a gene: 4. CDR1 and CDR2 from the germline V gene are NNHDY and SYVADS. Partial CDR3 DNA: TGTGCCAGCAGTGATGCGCGGGGGGGGAACTATGCT. Translating gives CASSDARGGNYA. The full CDR3 protein is CASSDARGGNYAEQFF.

The table lists this clone with a few counts. A read error is the likely source, as a far larger clone sits one nucleotide away. Mouse names are used for the genes. With the read ending 4 residues before the CDR3 end, the germline J gene is used to fill in that end. The chain recombines TRBV13-1 with TRBJ2-3; 8 bases match TRBD1. Germline-derived CDR1 and CDR2 are NSHNY and SYGAGN. This CDR3 comprises 14 residues. Germline trimming cut 0 bases from V and 3 bases from J; bases unmatched to any gene: 0. The sequenced CDR3 bases are TGTGCCAGCAGTGATGGACAGGGGGCAGAA. It is translated as CASSDGQGAE. The whole CDR3 reads CASSDGQGAETLYF.

This clone showed up just a few times. The listed genes are named as in mouse. The read terminates 4 residues before the CDR3 end, so the remaining end is supplied by the germline J gene. The V and J genes are TRBV1 and TRBJ2-3; 9 bases match TRBD2. Germline CDR1 NSQYPW, CDR2 LRSPGD (reference sequence). V shed 0 bases and J 2 bases; nucleotides not matched to a gene: 3. This CDR3 is 16 amino acids long. Partial CDR3 DNA: TGCACCTGCAGTGCAGATCTGGGGGGGGTTGCAGAA. This sequence encodes CTCSADLGGVAE. The CDR3 as a whole reads CTCSADLGGVAETLYF.

Note on this clone: Gene names follow the mouse nomenclature. The read ends 4 residues shy of where the CDR3 ends; the end is completed using the germline J gene. The chain recombines TRBV5 with TRBJ2-4, with D maybe TRBD2 (5 bases). V lost 0 bases, J lost 0 bases, and 10 bases lay in between. Germline assignment: CDR1 LGHNA and CDR2 YNLKQL (reference sequence). This CDR3 contains 16 residues. The DNA read from the CDR3 is TGTGCCAGCAGCCAAGATGGCTGGGCTAGTCAAAAC. As protein: CASSQDGWASQN. The entire CDR3 sequence reads CASSQDGWASQNTLYF.

Note on this clone: Gene labels here are mouse ones. Coverage ceases 4 residues before the CDR3 finishes, and the germline J gene fills in the end. The chain has TRBV19 and TRBJ1-1; TRBD1 is a possible D gene (6 bases). Per the germline V gene, CDR1 is FNHDT and CDR2 is SITEND (reference sequence). There are 13 residues in the CDR3. The CDR3: CASRSGGRTEVFF. The covered CDR3 bases are TGTGCCAGCAGGTCCGGGGGGCGTACA.

This clone was detected ten times or more. Germline and genes: mouse. The read falls 4 residues short of the CDR3 end, and the missing part is taken from the germline J gene. The chain uses TRBV13-3 and TRBJ2-5, with 9 bases that match TRBD2. The germline gives CDR1 NNHDY, CDR2 SYVADS. The CDR3 contains 15 residues. The V segment lost 2 bases and the J segment 2 bases; nucleotides outside the gene matches: 3. The DNA read from the CDR3 is TGTGCCAGCAGTGAACTGGGGGGTTCCCAAGAC. This sequence encodes CASSELGGSQD. The CDR3 in its entirety is CASSELGGSQDTQYF.

The table lists this clone with a few counts. Genes here carry mouse names. The read terminates 4 residues before the CDR3 end, so the remaining end is supplied by the germline J gene. The genes are TRBV31 and TRBJ2-3; 10 nucleotides line up with TRBD2. This CDR3 region has 15 residues. The V gene's germline CDR1 is GKSSPN and CDR2 SITVG. V gave up 2 bases and J gave up 0 bases; unmatched junction bases: 2. The CDR3 loop is CAWSDWGVSAETLYF. The sequenced CDR3 bases are TGTGCCTGGAGTGACTGGGGGGTTAGTGCAGAA.

This clone was observed a handful of times. Any gene name here is a mouse gene name. The sequence runs out 4 residues before the end of the CDR3; the remainder is reconstructed from the germline J gene. The chain couples TRBV1 to TRBJ2-1; D might be TRBD2 (6 bases). In germline, CDR1 is NSQYPW, CDR2 LRSPGD (reference sequence). V was cut by 2 bases and J by 3 bases, with 8 bases left in between. The CDR3 has 14 amino acids. The CDR3 DNA, read in part, is TGCACCTGCAGTGCAAACTGGGTCTATGCT. Its protein product is CTCSANWVYA. The entire CDR3 reads CTCSANWVYAEQFF. Combining the CDR3 with reference TRBV1 and TRBJ2-1 gives the whole variable domain VTLLEQNPRWRLVPRGQAVNLRCILKNSQYPWMSWYQQDLQKQLQWLFTLRSPGDKEVKSLPGADYLATRVTDTELRLQVANMSQGRTLYCTCSANWVYAEQFFGPGTRLTVL.

Comment on this clone: Gene and germline names: mouse. The CDR3 goes on 4 residues after the read ends, and that part is filled in from the germline J gene. The V and J genes are TRBV1 and TRBJ1-2, with TRBD1 matching over 9 bases. Germline CDR1 is NSQYPW and CDR2 is LRSPGD (reference sequence). The CDR3 spans 14 residues. The V segment lost 3 bases and the J segment 2 bases; nucleotides outside the gene matches: 1. CDR3 DNA, as far as it was read: TGCACCTGCAGTGCTGGACAGGGGAACTCC. Amino acid sequence: CTCSAGQGNS. In full, the CDR3 is CTCSAGQGNSDYTF.

Worth noting for this clone: Here the gene names and germline are mouse. The sequence runs out 4 residues before the end of the CDR3; the remainder is reconstructed from the germline J gene. This chain connects TRBV13-1 to TRBJ1-1; TRBD1 agrees at 7 bases. V trimming: 5 bases; J trimming: 3 bases; junction bases outside the gene matches: 4. The CDR3 spans 13 residues. Per the germline V gene, CDR1 is NSHNY and CDR2 is SYGAGN. This CDR3 is CASREQGYTEVFF. CDR3 DNA, as far as it was read: TGTGCCAGCAGAGAACAGGGGTACACA.